The present T cell receptor (beta chain) was sequenced within a study of blood T cell repertoires in COVID-19. Study in general: In each case, the material was cDNA or gDNA derived from T cells, B-cell-depleted T cells, or PBMCs.

Assay: immunoSEQ multiplex PCR; the TCRdb copy retains only in-frame clones and omits some. This table holds 35,000 to 50,000 clones, approximately 90% found once. The ends were cut back, 5 bases at V and 4 bases at J, with 14 bases in the middle. Per germline, CDR1 MNHEY and CDR2 SMNVEV (reference sequence). The CDR3 totals 14 residues. The sequenced sample consisted of peripheral blood. This clonotype originated in a man aged 50 to 59 with active COVID-19. J is TRBJ1-2 and V is TRBV27; maybe TRBD1 (6 bases). DNA of the CDR3: TGTGCCAGCAGTCCAGGGGTCTGGGGCTATGGCTACACCTTC. Its protein is CASSPGVWGYGYTF.